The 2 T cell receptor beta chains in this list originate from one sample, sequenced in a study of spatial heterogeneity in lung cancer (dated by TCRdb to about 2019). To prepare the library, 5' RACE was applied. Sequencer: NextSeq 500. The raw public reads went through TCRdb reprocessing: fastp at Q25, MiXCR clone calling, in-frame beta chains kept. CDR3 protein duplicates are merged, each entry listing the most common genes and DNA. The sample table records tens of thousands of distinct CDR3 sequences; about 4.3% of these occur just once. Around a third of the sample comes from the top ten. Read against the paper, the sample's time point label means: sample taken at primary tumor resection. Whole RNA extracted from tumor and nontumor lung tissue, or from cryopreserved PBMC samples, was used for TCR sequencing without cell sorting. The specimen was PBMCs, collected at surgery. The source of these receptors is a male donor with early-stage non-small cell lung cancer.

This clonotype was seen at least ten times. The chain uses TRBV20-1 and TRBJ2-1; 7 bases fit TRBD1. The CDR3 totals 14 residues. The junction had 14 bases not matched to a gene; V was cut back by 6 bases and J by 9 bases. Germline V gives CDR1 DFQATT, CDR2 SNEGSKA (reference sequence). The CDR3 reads CSAKRQGQIGEQFF. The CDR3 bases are TGCAGTGCCAAGAGGCAGGGACAGATTGGTGAGCAGTTCTTC.

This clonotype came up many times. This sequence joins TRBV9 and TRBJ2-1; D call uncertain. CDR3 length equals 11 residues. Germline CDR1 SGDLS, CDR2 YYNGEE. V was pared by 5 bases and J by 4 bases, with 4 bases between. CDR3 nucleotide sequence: TGTGCCAGCAGGGGTTACAATGAGCAGTTCTTC. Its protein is CASRGYNEQFF.